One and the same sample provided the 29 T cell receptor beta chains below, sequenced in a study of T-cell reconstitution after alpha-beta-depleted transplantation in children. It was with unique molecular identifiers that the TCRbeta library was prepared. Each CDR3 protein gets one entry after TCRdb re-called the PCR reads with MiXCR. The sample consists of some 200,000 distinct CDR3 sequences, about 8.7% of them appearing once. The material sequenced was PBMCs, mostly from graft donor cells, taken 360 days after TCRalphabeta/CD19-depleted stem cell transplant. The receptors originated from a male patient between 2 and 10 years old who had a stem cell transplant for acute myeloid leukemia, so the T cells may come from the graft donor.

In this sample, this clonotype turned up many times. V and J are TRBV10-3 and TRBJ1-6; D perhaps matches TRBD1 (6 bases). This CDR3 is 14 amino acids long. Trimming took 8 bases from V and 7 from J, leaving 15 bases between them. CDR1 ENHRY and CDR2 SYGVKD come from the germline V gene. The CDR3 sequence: CAIDATGGNSPLHF. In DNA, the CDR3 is TGTGCCATCGATGCGACAGGAGGAAATTCACCCCTCCACTTT.

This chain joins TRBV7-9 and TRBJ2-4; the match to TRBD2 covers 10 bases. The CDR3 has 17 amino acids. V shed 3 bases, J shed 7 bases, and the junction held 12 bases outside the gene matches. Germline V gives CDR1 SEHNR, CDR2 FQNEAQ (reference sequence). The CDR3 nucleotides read TGTGCCAGCAGCTTCATCGAGCGGGAGGGCCCTACCAACATTCAGTACTTC. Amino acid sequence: CASSFIEREGPTNIQYF.

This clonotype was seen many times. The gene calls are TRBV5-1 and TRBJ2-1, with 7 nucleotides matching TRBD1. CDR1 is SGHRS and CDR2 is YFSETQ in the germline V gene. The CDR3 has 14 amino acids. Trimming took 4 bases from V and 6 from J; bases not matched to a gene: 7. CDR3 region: CASSVRQGSNEQFF. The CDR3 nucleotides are TGCGCCAGCAGCGTTCGACAGGGTTCCAATGAGCAGTTCTTC.

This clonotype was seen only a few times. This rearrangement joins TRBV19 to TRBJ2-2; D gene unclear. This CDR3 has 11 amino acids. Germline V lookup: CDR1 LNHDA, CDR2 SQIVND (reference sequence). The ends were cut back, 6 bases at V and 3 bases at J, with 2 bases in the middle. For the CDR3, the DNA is TGTGCCAGTAGGTACACCGGGGAGCTGTTTTTT. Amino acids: CASRYTGELFF.

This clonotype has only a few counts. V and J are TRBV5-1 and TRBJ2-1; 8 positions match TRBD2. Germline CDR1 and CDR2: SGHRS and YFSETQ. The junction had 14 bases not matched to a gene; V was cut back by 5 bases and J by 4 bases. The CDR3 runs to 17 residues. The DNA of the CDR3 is TGCGCCAGCAGTTATGGGGTGCTACTAGCGGTTTACAATGAGCAGTTCTTC. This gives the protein CASSYGVLLAVYNEQFF.

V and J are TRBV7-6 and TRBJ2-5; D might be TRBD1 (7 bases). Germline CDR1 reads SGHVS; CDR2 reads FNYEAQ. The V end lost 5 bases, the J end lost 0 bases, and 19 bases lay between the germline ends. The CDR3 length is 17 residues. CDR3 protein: CASSKKRQGLYQETQYF. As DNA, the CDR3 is TGTGCCAGCAGCAAGAAAAGACAGGGACTTTACCAAGAGACCCAGTACTTC.

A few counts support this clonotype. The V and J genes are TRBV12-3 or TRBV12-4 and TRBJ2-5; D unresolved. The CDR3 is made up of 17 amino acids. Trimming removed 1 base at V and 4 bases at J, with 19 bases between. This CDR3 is CASSLGFRIAGGETQYF. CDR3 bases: TGTGCCAGCAGTTTAGGTTTCAGGATAGCAGGTGGAGAGACCCAGTACTTC.

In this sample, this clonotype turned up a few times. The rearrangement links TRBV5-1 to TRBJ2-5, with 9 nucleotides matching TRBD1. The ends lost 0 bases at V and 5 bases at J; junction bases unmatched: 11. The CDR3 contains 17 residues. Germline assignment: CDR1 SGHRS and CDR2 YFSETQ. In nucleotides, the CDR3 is TGCGCCAGCAGCTTGGGGGACAGGGTAGTCTCAAGGGAGACCCAGTACTTC. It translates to CASSLGDRVVSRETQYF.

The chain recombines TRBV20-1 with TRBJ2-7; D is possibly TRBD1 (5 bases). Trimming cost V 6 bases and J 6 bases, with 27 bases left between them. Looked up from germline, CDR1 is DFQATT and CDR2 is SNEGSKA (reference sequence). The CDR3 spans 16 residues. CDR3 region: CSAKSFRQGPPTEQYF. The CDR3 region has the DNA TGCAGTGCCAAGTCTTTTCGTCAGGGTCCCCCAACCGAGCAGTACTTC.

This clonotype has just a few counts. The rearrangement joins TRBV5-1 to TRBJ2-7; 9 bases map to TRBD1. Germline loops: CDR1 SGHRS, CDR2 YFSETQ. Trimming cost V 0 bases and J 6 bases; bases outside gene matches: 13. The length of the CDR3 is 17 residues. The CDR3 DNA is TGCGCCAGCAGCTTGGGCCCGGGACAGGGTATAAACGGCGAGCAGTACGTC. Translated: CASSLGPGQGINGEQYV.

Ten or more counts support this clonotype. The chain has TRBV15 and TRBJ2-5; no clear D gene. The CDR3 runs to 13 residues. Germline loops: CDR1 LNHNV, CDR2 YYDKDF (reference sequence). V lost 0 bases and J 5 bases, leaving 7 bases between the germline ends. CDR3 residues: CATSRDGPETQYF. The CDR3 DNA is TGTGCCACCAGCAGAGACGGTCCCGAGACCCAGTACTTC.

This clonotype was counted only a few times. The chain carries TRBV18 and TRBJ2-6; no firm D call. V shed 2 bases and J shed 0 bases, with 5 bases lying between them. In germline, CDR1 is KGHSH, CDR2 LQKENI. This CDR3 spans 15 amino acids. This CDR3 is CASSPGNSGANVLTF. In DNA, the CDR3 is TGTGCCAGCTCACCAGGGAACTCTGGGGCCAACGTCCTGACTTTC.

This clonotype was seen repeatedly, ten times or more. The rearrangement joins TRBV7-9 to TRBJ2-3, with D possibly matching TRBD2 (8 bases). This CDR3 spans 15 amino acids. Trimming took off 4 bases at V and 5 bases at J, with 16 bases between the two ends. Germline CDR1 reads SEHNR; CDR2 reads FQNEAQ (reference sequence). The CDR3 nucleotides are TGTGCCAGCAGCTCGGGAGGGGGCTCAAAAGATACGCAGTATTTT. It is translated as CASSSGGGSKDTQYF. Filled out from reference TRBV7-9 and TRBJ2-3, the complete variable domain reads DTGVSQNPRHKITKRGQNVTFRCDPISEHNRLYWYRQTLGQGPEFLTYFQNEAQLEKSRLLSDRFSAERPKGSFSTLEIQRTEQGDSAMYLCASSSGGGSKDTQYFGPGTRLTVL.

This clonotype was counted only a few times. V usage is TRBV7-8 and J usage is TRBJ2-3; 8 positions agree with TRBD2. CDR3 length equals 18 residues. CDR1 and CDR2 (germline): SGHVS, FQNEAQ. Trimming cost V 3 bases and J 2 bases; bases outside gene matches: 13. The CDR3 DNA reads TGTGCCAGCAGCTTCCTCCGCGGGGGCGGGGGGCACACAGATACGCAGTATTTT. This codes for CASSFLRGGGGHTDTQYF. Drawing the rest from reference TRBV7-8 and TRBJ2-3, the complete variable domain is GAGVSQSPRYKVAKRGQDVALRCDPISGHVSLFWYQQALGQGPEFLTYFQNEAQLDKSGLPSDRFFAERPEGSVSTLKIQRTQQEDSAVYLCASSFLRGGGGHTDTQYFGPGTRLTVL.

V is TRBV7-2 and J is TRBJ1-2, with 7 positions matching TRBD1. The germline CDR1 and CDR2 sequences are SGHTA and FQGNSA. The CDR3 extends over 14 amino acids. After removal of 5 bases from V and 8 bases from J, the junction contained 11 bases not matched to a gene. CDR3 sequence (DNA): TGTGCCAGCAGCAAACGACAGGGCTGGGGGGGCTACACCTTC. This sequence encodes CASSKRQGWGGYTF.

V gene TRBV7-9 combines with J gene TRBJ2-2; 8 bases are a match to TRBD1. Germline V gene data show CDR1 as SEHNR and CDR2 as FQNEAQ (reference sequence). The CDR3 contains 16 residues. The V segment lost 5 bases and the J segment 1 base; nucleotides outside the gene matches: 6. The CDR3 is CASSLTGTGNTGELFF. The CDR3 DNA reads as TGTGCCAGCAGCCTCACCGGGACAGGGAACACCGGGGAGCTGTTTTTT.

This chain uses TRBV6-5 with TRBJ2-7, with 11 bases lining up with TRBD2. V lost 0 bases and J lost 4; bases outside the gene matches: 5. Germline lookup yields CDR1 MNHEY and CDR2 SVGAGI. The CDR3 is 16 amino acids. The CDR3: CASSYSRPSGGYEQYV. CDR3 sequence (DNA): TGTGCCAGCAGTTACTCGAGGCCTAGCGGGGGGTACGAGCAGTACGTC.

Here the CDR3 reads CSAPGQGAGELFF. DNA of the CDR3: TGCAGTGCCCCGGGACAGGGGGCCGGGGAGCTGTTTTTT. The chain links TRBV20-1 to TRBJ2-2; TRBD1 aligns across 11 bases. Per the germline V gene, CDR1 is DFQATT and CDR2 is SNEGSKA (reference sequence). The CDR3 has 13 amino acids. V gave up 6 bases and J gave up 6 bases; unmatched junction bases: 3.

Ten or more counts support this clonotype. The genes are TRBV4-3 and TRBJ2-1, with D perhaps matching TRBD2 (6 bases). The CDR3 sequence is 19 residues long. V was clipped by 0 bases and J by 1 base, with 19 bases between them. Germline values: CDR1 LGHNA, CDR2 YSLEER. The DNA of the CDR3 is TGCGCCAGCAGCCAAGAATTAGGGTCGGGGGTAGTTTCCTACAATGAGCAGTTCTTC. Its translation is CASSQELGSGVVSYNEQFF.

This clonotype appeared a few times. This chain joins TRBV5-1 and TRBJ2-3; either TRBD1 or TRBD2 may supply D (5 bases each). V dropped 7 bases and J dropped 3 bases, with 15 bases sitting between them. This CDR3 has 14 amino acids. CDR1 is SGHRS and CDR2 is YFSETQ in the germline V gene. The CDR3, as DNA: TGCGCCAGCGACAGTGGTGGAGGTACAGATACGCAGTATTTT. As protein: CASDSGGGTDTQYF.

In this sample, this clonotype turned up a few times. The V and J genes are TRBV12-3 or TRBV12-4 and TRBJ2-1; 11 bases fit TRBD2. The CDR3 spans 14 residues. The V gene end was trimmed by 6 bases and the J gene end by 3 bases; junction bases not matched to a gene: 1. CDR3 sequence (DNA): TGTGCCAGCAGACTAGCGGGGGACTACAATGAGCAGTTCTTC. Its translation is CASRLAGDYNEQFF.

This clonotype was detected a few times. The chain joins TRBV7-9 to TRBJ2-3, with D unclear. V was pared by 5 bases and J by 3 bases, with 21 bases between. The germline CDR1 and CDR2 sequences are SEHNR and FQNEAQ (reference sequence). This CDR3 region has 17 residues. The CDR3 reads CASSKPAPGYGTDTQYF. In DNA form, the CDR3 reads TGTGCCAGCAGCAAGCCCGCACCGGGCTATGGTACAGATACGCAGTATTTT. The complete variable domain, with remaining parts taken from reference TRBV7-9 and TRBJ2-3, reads DTGVSQNPRHKITKRGQNVTFRCDPISEHNRLYWYRQTLGQGPEFLTYFQNEAQLEKSRLLSDRFSAERPKGSFSTLEIQRTEQGDSAMYLCASSKPAPGYGTDTQYFGPGTRLTVL.

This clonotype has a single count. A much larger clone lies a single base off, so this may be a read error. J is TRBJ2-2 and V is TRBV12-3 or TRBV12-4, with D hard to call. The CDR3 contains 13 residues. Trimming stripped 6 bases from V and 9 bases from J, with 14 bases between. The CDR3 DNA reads TGTGCCAGCAGCCCTAGTGAAACCAGGGAGCTGTTTTTT. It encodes CASSPSETRELFF.

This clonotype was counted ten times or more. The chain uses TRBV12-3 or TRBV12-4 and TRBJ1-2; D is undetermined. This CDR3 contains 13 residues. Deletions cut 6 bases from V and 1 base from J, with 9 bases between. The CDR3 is CASSPSDNYGYTF. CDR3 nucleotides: TGTGCCAGCAGCCCTTCGGATAACTATGGCTACACCTTC.

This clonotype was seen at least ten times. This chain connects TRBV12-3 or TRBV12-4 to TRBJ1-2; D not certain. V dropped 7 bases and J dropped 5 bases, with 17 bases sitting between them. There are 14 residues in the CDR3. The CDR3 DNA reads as TGTGCCAGCACCTACCGGCGGGAGAAGTATGGCTACACCTTC. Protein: CASTYRREKYGYTF.

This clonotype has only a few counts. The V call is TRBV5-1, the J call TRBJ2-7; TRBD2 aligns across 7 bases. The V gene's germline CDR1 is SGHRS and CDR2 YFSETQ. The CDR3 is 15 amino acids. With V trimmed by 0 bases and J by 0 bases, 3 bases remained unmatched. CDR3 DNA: TGCGCCAGCAGCTTGGAGAGGGACTACTCCTACGAGCAGTACTTC. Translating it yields CASSLERDYSYEQYF.

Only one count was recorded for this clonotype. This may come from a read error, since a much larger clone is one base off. CDR3 protein: CASSFGPSGAQETQYF. The CDR3 bases are TGTGCCAGCAGTTTTGGCCCTAGCGGAGCCCAAGAGACCCAGTACTTC. This sequence joins TRBV6-5 and TRBJ2-5; TRBD2 matches at 7 bases. Unmatched junction bases numbered 9, after V lost 4 bases and J lost 1 base. Germline CDR1 MNHEY, CDR2 SVGAGI. The CDR3 spans 16 residues.

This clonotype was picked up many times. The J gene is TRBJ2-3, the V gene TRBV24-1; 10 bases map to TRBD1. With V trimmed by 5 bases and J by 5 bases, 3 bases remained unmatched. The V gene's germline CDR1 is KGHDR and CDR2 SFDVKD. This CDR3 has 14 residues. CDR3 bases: TGTGCCACCAGTGGGACAGGGGGGGAAGATACGCAGTATTTT. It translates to CATSGTGGEDTQYF.

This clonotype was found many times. This chain's CDR3 is CSAYPPGGPYYGYTF. The CDR3 DNA is TGCAGTGCATATCCCCCGGGAGGCCCTTACTATGGCTACACCTTC. J is TRBJ1-2 and V is TRBV20-1; the D is unclear. With 6 bases removed from V and 3 bases from J, the gap between germline ends came to 20 bases. Germline V gene lookup returns CDR1 DFQATT and CDR2 SNEGSKA (reference sequence). The CDR3 runs 15 residues.